Listed below are T cell receptor beta chains from one sample, sequenced in a study of shared clonotypes between healthy human individuals. This table comes from immunoSEQ multiplex PCR, and its TCRdb copy is limited to in-frame clones, with some not included. The data contain about 2.1 million clones, 93% of them singletons. The sequenced sample was naive CD8+ T cells from PBMCs. The origin of the receptors is a man younger than 35 in good health. Some clones in this sample may be carry-over from other donors' samples. CDR3s include the opening cysteine and the closing phenylalanine or tryptophan. The D gene is left open where the match is weak. The size entry is marked missing in some rows and otherwise reads once, few, many or a size class.

clone_size: NA; d_call: TRBD2; v_call: TRBV4-3; j_call: TRBJ2-7; cdr3_aa: CASSQDSGSAYEQYF; cdr3_nt: TGCGCCAGCAGCCAAGACAGCGGGAGCGCCTACGAGCAGTACTTC
clone_size: NA; d_call: NA; v_call: TRBV5-4; j_call: TRBJ2-7; cdr3_aa: CASSLGGTGSTYEQYF; cdr3_nt: TGTGCCAGCAGCTTGGGAGGCACCGGGTCCACCTACGAGCAGTACTTC
clone_size: few; d_call: TRBD2; v_call: TRBV19; j_call: TRBJ2-1; cdr3_aa: CASSMTSGRVNNEQFF; cdr3_nt: TGTGCCAGTAGTATGACTAGCGGGAGGGTGAACAATGAGCAGTTCTTC
clone_size: NA; d_call: TRBD1; v_call: TRBV2; j_call: TRBJ2-5; cdr3_aa: CASLKPGQGQETQYF; cdr3_nt: TGTGCCAGCCTGAAACCGGGACAGGGGCAAGAGACCCAGTACTTC
clone_size: NA; d_call: TRBD2; v_call: TRBV6-1; j_call: TRBJ2-7; cdr3_aa: CASDSGGSYEQYF; cdr3_nt: TGTGCCAGCGATAGCGGGGGCTCCTACGAGCAGTACTTC
clone_size: NA; d_call: NA; v_call: TRBV7-9; j_call: TRBJ2-1; cdr3_aa: CASSLVSSPGYNEQFF; cdr3_nt: TGTGCCAGCAGCTTAGTTAGCTCCCCTGGCTACAATGAGCAGTTCTTC
clone_size: NA; d_call: NA; v_call: TRBV19; j_call: TRBJ2-5; cdr3_aa: CASSIDGEETQYF; cdr3_nt: TGTGCCAGTAGTATAGACGGGGAAGAGACCCAGTACTTC
clone_size: NA; d_call: NA; v_call: TRBV4-1; j_call: TRBJ1-1; cdr3_aa: CASSQDVRGTEAFF; cdr3_nt: TGCGCCAGCAGCCAAGATGTGCGGGGGACTGAAGCTTTCTTT
clone_size: NA; d_call: TRBD2; v_call: TRBV4-1; j_call: TRBJ2-1; cdr3_aa: CASSQDKLAGNNEQFF; cdr3_nt: TGCGCCAGCAGCCAAGATAAACTAGCGGGCAACAATGAGCAGTTCTTC
clone_size: NA; d_call: TRBD1; v_call: TRBV7-8; j_call: TRBJ2-7; cdr3_aa: CASSSNRGPSYEQYF; cdr3_nt: TGTGCCAGCAGCTCCAACAGGGGGCCCTCCTACGAGCAGTACTTC
clone_size: NA; d_call: TRBD2; v_call: TRBV6-1; j_call: TRBJ2-5; cdr3_aa: CASSVLPSGRETQYF; cdr3_nt: TGTGCCAGCAGTGTTCTGCCTAGCGGGAGAGAGACCCAGTACTTC
clone_size: NA; d_call: TRBD2; v_call: TRBV29-1; j_call: TRBJ2-7; cdr3_aa: CSVGGTSGTTYEQYF; cdr3_nt: TGCAGCGTAGGGGGGACTAGCGGGACCACCTACGAGCAGTACTTC
clone_size: NA; d_call: TRBD1; v_call: TRBV6-5; j_call: TRBJ1-2; cdr3_aa: CASSPGTGVGYTF; cdr3_nt: TGTGCCAGCAGCCCCGGGACAGGGGTGGGCTACACCTTC
clone_size: NA; d_call: NA; v_call: TRBV5-1; j_call: TRBJ2-7; cdr3_aa: CASSPNGVTYEQYF; cdr3_nt: TGCGCCAGCAGCCCCAATGGGGTTACCTACGAGCAGTACTTC
clone_size: NA; d_call: NA; v_call: TRBV4-1; j_call: TRBJ1-6; cdr3_aa: CASSQGGRVDSPLHF; cdr3_nt: TGCGCCAGCAGCCAAGGGGGGCGGGTGGATTCACCCCTCCACTTT
clone_size: NA; d_call: NA; v_call: TRBV5-1; j_call: TRBJ2-7; cdr3_aa: CASSLAWRDQTSYEQYF; cdr3_nt: TGCGCCAGCAGCTTGGCCTGGCGGGACCAGACCTCCTACGAGCAGTACTTC
clone_size: NA; d_call: NA; v_call: TRBV18; j_call: TRBJ2-5; cdr3_aa: CASSPGARAETQYF; cdr3_nt: TGTGCCAGCTCACCAGGGGCTAGGGCCGAGACCCAGTACTTC
clone_size: NA; d_call: TRBD2; v_call: TRBV29-1; j_call: TRBJ2-1; cdr3_aa: CSVAPTSGAGGYNEQFF; cdr3_nt: TGCAGCGTTGCCCCAACTAGCGGAGCTGGAGGGTACAATGAGCAGTTCTTC
clone_size: NA; d_call: NA; v_call: TRBV7-8; j_call: TRBJ2-7; cdr3_aa: CASSLAALELTYEQYF; cdr3_nt: TGTGCCAGCAGCTTAGCGGCCCTGGAACTCACCTACGAGCAGTACTTC
clone_size: NA; d_call: NA; v_call: TRBV7-9; j_call: TRBJ1-1; cdr3_aa: CAGRFGANTEAFF; cdr3_nt: TGTGCCGGGCGTTTCGGAGCCAACACTGAAGCTTTCTTT
clone_size: NA; d_call: NA; v_call: TRBV10-3; j_call: TRBJ1-3; cdr3_aa: CASGSGNTIYF; cdr3_nt: TGTGCCTCAGGGTCTGGAAACACCATATATTTT
clone_size: once; d_call: NA; v_call: TRBV5-5; j_call: TRBJ1-2; cdr3_aa: CASSWKSQGPDYGYTF; cdr3_nt: TGTGCCAGCAGCTGGAAGTCCCAGGGGCCGGACTATGGCTACACCTTC
clone_size: NA; d_call: NA; v_call: TRBV10-3; j_call: TRBJ2-1; cdr3_aa: CAISEGPDEQFF; cdr3_nt: TGTGCCATCAGTGAAGGGCCCGATGAGCAGTTCTTC
clone_size: NA; d_call: NA; v_call: TRBV11-2; j_call: TRBJ1-1; cdr3_aa: CASSRPMNTEAFF; cdr3_nt: TGTGCCAGCAGCCGACCCATGAACACTGAAGCTTTCTTT
clone_size: NA; d_call: NA; v_call: TRBV9; j_call: TRBJ1-4; cdr3_aa: CASSAGRGGVESEKLFF; cdr3_nt: TGTGCCAGCAGCGCAGGAAGGGGCGGGGTAGAGTCTGAAAAACTGTTTTTT
clone_size: few; d_call: NA; v_call: TRBV2; j_call: TRBJ1-2; cdr3_aa: CASSEREGNYGYTF; cdr3_nt: TGTGCCAGCAGTGAAAGGGAGGGAAACTATGGCTACACCTTC